Reported below is one TCR beta chain. A much larger clone sits a single nucleotide away, making a read error possible. Investigators amplified TCR beta CDR3 regions from RNA transcripts. RT-PCR in the first round used HTBI primers; a second-round multiplex PCR followed. TCRdb re-called the multiplex PCR reads with MiXCR, one entry per CDR3 protein. Of over a million distinct CDR3 sequences in the sample, about 38% were seen once. The record originates from a study of Graves' ophthalmopathy and Graves' hyperthyroidism. Germline V lookup: CDR1 SGHNT, CDR2 YENEEA. The germline V and J ends were trimmed by 5 bases and 5 bases, with 13 bases remaining between them. The CDR3 totals 13 residues.

Sequencing used peripheral blood or thyroid tissue (not recorded which). This rearrangement joins TRBV11-3 to TRBJ2-7; no reliable D call. The sequence was collected from an adult man with Graves' hyperthyroidism. The CDR3 here is CASSAVKVHEQYF. DNA of the CDR3: TGTGCCAGCAGCGCAGTGAAGGTCCACGAGCAGTACTTC.